This TCR beta chain was sequenced during a study of Graves' ophthalmopathy and Graves' hyperthyroidism. On this clonotype: The antigen remains undetermined.

Overall study findings and caveats: Most thyroid clonotypes expanded beyond 0.001 frequency were also found in blood.

Over 18 months of follow-up, stable hyperthyroidism required that no ophthalmopathy appear. Exclusion covered patients with other autoimmune diseases or uncontrolled infections (as well as pregnancy or lactation). Clinical symptoms, serum thyroxine, TRAb, thyroid ultrasound and orbital computed tomography determined diagnosis. TCR beta CDR3 amplification used RNA transcripts. An opening RT-PCR round employed HTBI primers and preceded a second-round multiplex PCR. TCRdb called the multiplex PCR reads again in MiXCR, with one record for every CDR3 protein. The sample contains more than 300,000 distinct CDR3 sequences, 15% to 17% of which appear only once. Germline CDR1 SEHNR, CDR2 FQNEAQ (reference sequence). The length of the CDR3 is 13 residues. V was trimmed by 5 bases and J by 4 bases, leaving 12 bases between them.

The sample was peripheral blood. This TCR derives from a woman aged 18-35 years with stable Graves' hyperthyroidism. The chain is built from TRBV7-9 and TRBJ2-7; D is perhaps TRBD1 (5 bases). CDR3 loop: CASSPEDNYEQYF. Here the CDR3 DNA reads TGTGCCAGCAGCCCAGAGGACAATTACGAGCAGTACTTC.